The 2 T cell receptor beta chains presented below share a single source sample, sequenced in a study of T cell changes during pregnancy in multiple sclerosis. Only in-frame clones appear in the TCRdb table, and some are missing; sequencing was by immunoSEQ multiplex PCR. The sample carries tens of thousands of clones, 80% to 95% recorded once. Material: peripheral blood, obtained in the second trimester of pregnancy. Receptors originate from a female donor with multiple sclerosis, enrolled in a pregnancy study.

The genes are TRBV5-1 and TRBJ1-3; 7 nucleotides agree with TRBD1. After removal of 0 bases from V and 5 bases from J, the junction contained 8 bases not matched to a gene. From germline, CDR1 is SGHRS and CDR2 YFSETQ. The CDR3 is made up of 16 amino acids. CDR3 protein: CASSLDTGQARNTIYF. The DNA for the CDR3 is TGCGCCAGCAGCTTGGATACAGGACAGGCTAGAAACACCATATATTTT.

The chain joins TRBV6-6 to TRBJ1-1; possibly TRBD1 for D (5 bases). V was cut by 4 bases and J by 11 bases, with 11 bases left in between. CDR1 and CDR2 from the germline V gene are MNHNY and SVGAGI (reference sequence). The CDR3 consists of 11 residues. The DNA of the CDR3 is TGTGCCAGCAGTTTGGAGCGGGGGGCTTTCTTT. Residues: CASSLERGAFF.